One sample yielded the 31 T cell receptor beta chains listed below, sequenced in a study of CD8+ T cells in alopecia areata (dated by TCRdb to the late 2010s). The library came from the immunoSEQ multiplex PCR assay. RNA was extracted from all samples and reverse transcribed into cDNA as template for TCR sequencing. This is the immuneACCESS table as TCRdb keeps it, with only in-frame sequences that have V and J called. A part of the clones is gone; compared with another copy, unresolved V genes explain less than half, and the rest is unexplained. The sample table holds about 110,000 clones, of which around 50% were seen once. The leading ten clones occupy more than 10% of the sample. The time point label of this sample denotes: roughly 26 weeks on oral tofacitinib. The sample's treatment or condition label, in plain terms: oral pan-JAK inhibitor, 5-10 mg twice daily. The starting material was CD8+ T cells sorted from blood, obtained at week 24, from a patient treated with tofacitinib. These receptor sequences come from a human donor with alopecia areata.

The chain uses TRBV6-6 and TRBJ2-7; 13 bases are shared with TRBD2. Per the germline V gene, CDR1 is MNHNY and CDR2 is SVGAGI (reference sequence). V lost 3 bases, J lost 5 bases, and 7 bases stayed unmatched. The CDR3 runs to 16 residues. The DNA for the CDR3 is TGTGCCAGCAGTTATCCCGGGACTAGCGGGGCCCACGAGCAGTACTTC. It translates to CASSYPGTSGAHEQYF.

The chain uses TRBV6-5 and TRBJ1-2; 9 bases line up with TRBD1. This CDR3 region has 14 residues. Germline CDR1 MNHEY, CDR2 SVGAGI. Trimming took 3 bases from V and 10 from J; bases not matched to a gene: 9. CDR3 sequence (DNA): TGTGCCAGCAGTTATTGGGGACAGGGTTCGAACTACACCTTC. It yields the protein CASSYWGQGSNYTF.

This chain links TRBV6-4 with TRBJ2-2, with 7 bases fitting TRBD1. CDR1 and CDR2 from the germline V gene are MRHNA and SNTAGT. This CDR3 has 15 amino acids. The J segment lost 7 bases and the V segment lost 5 bases, leaving 10 bases of the junction unmatched. CDR3 nucleotides: TGTGCCAGCAGTCAAACTGCGAGACAGGGCGGGGAGCTGTTTTTT. Translation: CASSQTARQGGELFF.

The chain recombines TRBV10-3 with TRBJ1-5, with D unresolved. The CDR3 sequence is 13 residues long. Trimming removed 9 bases from V and 6 bases from J, with 15 bases in between. CDR1 ENHRY and CDR2 SYGVKD come from the germline V gene. Here the CDR3 reads CAIHPSLGQPQHF. CDR3 DNA: TGTGCCATTCATCCTTCATTAGGTCAGCCCCAGCATTTT.

The gene calls are TRBV7-8 and TRBJ1-1; D not resolved. The CDR3 runs 13 residues. CDR1 and CDR2 from the germline V gene are SGHVS and FQNEAQ. The V gene lost 3 bases and the J gene lost 5 bases, with 10 bases spanning the gap. The CDR3 coding sequence is TGTGCCAGCAGCTTCGGAGGGTTTACTGAAGCTTTCTTT. Its protein product is CASSFGGFTEAFF. The entire variable domain, with the rest obtained from reference TRBV7-8 and TRBJ1-1, is as follows: GAGVSQSPRYKVAKRGQDVALRCDPISGHVSLFWYQQALGQGPEFLTYFQNEAQLDKSGLPSDRFFAERPEGSVSTLKIQRTQQEDSAVYLCASSFGGFTEAFFGQGTRLTVV.

The chain couples TRBV30 to TRBJ2-2, with a possible D match to TRBD2 (5 bases). The V and J ends lost 3 bases and 5 bases respectively, with 13 bases between them. This CDR3 has 14 amino acids. CDR1 is GTSNPN, CDR2 SVGIG, per germline (reference sequence). CDR3 sequence reads: CAWRTGVGTGELFF. CDR3 DNA sequence: TGTGCCTGGAGGACCGGGGTTGGGACCGGGGAGCTGTTTTTT.

The J gene is TRBJ2-7, the V gene TRBV9; tentatively, D is TRBD2 (6 bases). The germline V and J ends were trimmed by 0 bases and 6 bases, with 10 bases remaining between them. CDR1 and CDR2 from the germline V gene are SGDLS and YYNGEE. There are 13 residues in the CDR3. CDR3 DNA: TGTGCCAGCAGCGTAGGGGACTCCCTCGAGCAGTACTTC. It codes for CASSVGDSLEQYF. Using reference TRBV9 and TRBJ2-7 for the parts outside the CDR3, the full variable domain is DSGVTQTPKHLITATGQRVTLRCSPRSGDLSVYWYQQSLDQGLQFLIQYYNGEERAKGNILERFSAQQFPDLHSELNLSSLELGDSALYFCASSVGDSLEQYFGPGTRLTVT.

The rearrangement uses TRBV29-1 and TRBJ2-7; D is possibly TRBD2 (6 bases). The CDR3 spans 13 residues. CDR1 and CDR2 from the germline V gene are SQVTM and ANQGSEA. V was clipped by 3 bases and J by 1 base, with 10 bases between them. This CDR3 is CSVDRLESYEQYF. CDR3 nucleotides: TGCAGCGTTGATAGACTAGAGTCCTACGAGCAGTACTTC.

J is TRBJ2-1 and V is TRBV7-6; D tentatively fits TRBD1 or TRBD2 (5 bases each). This CDR3 has 16 residues. V was shortened by 8 bases and J by 0 bases, with 17 bases between the two germline ends. Germline CDR1 is SGHVS and CDR2 is FNYEAQ. In DNA form, the CDR3 reads TGTGCCAGCTCTCTTCCGGGGACGCACTCCTACAATGAGCAGTTCTTC. Its protein product is CASSLPGTHSYNEQFF.

The gene calls are TRBV21-1 and TRBJ2-5. TRBV21-1 is an annotated pseudogene. CDR3 length equals 14 residues. The CDR3 bases are TGTGCCAGCAGCCTAAGGGGGGACGGGGTGGCCCAGTACTTC. Encoded protein: CASSLRGDGVAQYF.

The sample holds one count of this clone. This chain uses TRBV6-5 with TRBJ2-7; D may correspond to TRBD1 or TRBD2 (5 bases each). In germline, CDR1 is MNHEY, CDR2 SVGAGI. With 2 bases removed from V and 4 bases from J, the gap between germline ends came to 9 bases. The length of the CDR3 is 13 residues. The CDR3 nucleotides read TGTGCCAGCAGTTACGTTGAGGGGTACGAGCAGTACTTC. Translation gives CASSYVEGYEQYF.

This sequence joins TRBV6-1 and TRBJ1-1; D not resolved. This CDR3 is 14 amino acids long. V dropped 4 bases and J dropped 1 base, with 10 bases sitting between them. Germline loops: CDR1 MNHNS, CDR2 SASEGT. The CDR3 region has the DNA TGTGCCAGCAGTGCCGGAACAGAGAACACTGAAGCTTTCTTT. This sequence encodes CASSAGTENTEAFF.

This clone has a handful of counts. The chain recombines TRBV13 with TRBJ2-7; 7 nucleotides line up with TRBD1. CDR3 size: 15 residues. The V segment lost 5 bases and the J segment 4 bases; nucleotides outside the gene matches: 11. Germline-derived CDR1 and CDR2 are PRHDT and FYEKMQ (reference sequence). The CDR3 DNA follows: TGTGCCAGCAGCCCACGGGACAGCACAGGGTACGAGCAGTACTTC. Protein sequence: CASSPRDSTGYEQYF.

The chain carries TRBV30 and TRBJ1-5; D might be TRBD1 (5 bases). The CDR3 is 14 amino acids. Germline V gives CDR1 GTSNPN, CDR2 SVGIG (reference sequence). V lost 2 bases, J lost 1 base, and 9 bases lay in between. CDR3 DNA sequence: TGTGCCTGGAGTTTAGGGGAGAGCAATCAGCCCCAGCATTTT. Protein product: CAWSLGESNQPQHF.

The genes are TRBV30 and TRBJ1-5, with a tentative D call TRBD1 (6 bases). Germline V gene lookup returns CDR1 GTSNPN and CDR2 SVGIG (reference sequence). The CDR3 is 14 amino acids. The ends were cut back, 1 base at V and 3 bases at J, with 10 bases in the middle. The CDR3 sequence is CAWSDRVYNQPQHF. CDR3 coding DNA: TGTGCCTGGAGTGACAGGGTTTACAATCAGCCCCAGCATTTT. The full variable domain, rest sourced from reference TRBV30 and TRBJ1-5, is SQTIHQWPATLVQPVGSPLSLECTVEGTSNPNLYWYRQAAGRGLQLLFYSVGIGQISSEVPQNLSASRPQDRQFILSSKKLLLSDSGFYLCAWSDRVYNQPQHFGDGTRLSIL.

This chain links TRBV6-6 with TRBJ1-5, with D unresolved. This CDR3 is 14 amino acids long. V was shortened by 0 bases and J by 0 bases, with 3 bases between the two germline ends. Per germline, CDR1 MNHNY and CDR2 SVGAGI (reference sequence). The CDR3 bases are TGTGCCAGCAGTTACTCAACTAGCAATCAGCCCCAGCATTTT. It encodes CASSYSTSNQPQHF.

This clone was seen once. The chain links TRBV9 to TRBJ2-5; 7 bases match TRBD2. V shed 0 bases and J 9 bases; nucleotides not matched to a gene: 11. CDR1 is SGDLS, CDR2 YYNGEE, per germline. CDR3 length: 15 amino acids. Written as DNA, the CDR3 is TGTGCCAGCAGCGTAGATGGGGCAGTGGCGGGGGCCCAGTACTTC. It is translated as CASSVDGAVAGAQYF.

This clone has a handful of counts. V usage is TRBV7-9 and J usage is TRBJ2-1; 10 bases are shared with TRBD1. The CDR3 runs to 15 residues. The ends lost 5 bases at V and 8 bases at J; junction bases unmatched: 9. Germline CDR1 reads SEHNR; CDR2 reads FQNEAQ (reference sequence). This CDR3 reads CASSPRDRGGHEQFF. The CDR3 nucleotides are TGTGCCAGCAGCCCCCGGGACAGGGGAGGCCATGAGCAGTTCTTC.

In nucleotides, the CDR3 is TGTGCCAGCAGTTTGGTCCCCGGTGTGAACACTGAAGCTTTCTTT. As protein: CASSLVPGVNTEAFF. The chain recombines TRBV27 with TRBJ1-1; D remains unclear. The germline V gene encodes CDR1 MNHEY and CDR2 SMNVEV (reference sequence). Trimming took off 3 bases at V and 0 bases at J, with 11 bases between the two ends. This CDR3 is 15 amino acids long.

The chain links TRBV18 to TRBJ2-5, with 7 bases fitting TRBD1. The germline V gene encodes CDR1 KGHSH and CDR2 LQKENI. This CDR3 spans 13 amino acids. After removal of 3 bases from V and 4 bases from J, the junction contained 2 bases not matched to a gene. CDR3 DNA: TGTGCCAGCTCACCCCGACAGGGAGAGACCCAGTACTTC. This codes for CASSPRQGETQYF.

The chain has TRBV27 and TRBJ2-7; D not certain. Trimming cost V 5 bases and J 0 bases, with 11 bases left between them. The length of the CDR3 is 14 residues. Germline assignment: CDR1 MNHEY and CDR2 SMNVEV (reference sequence). Here the CDR3 DNA reads TGTGCCAGCAGTCTCCGGACCAGCTCCTACGAGCAGTACTTC. The encoded protein is CASSLRTSSYEQYF.

V usage is TRBV5-1 and J usage is TRBJ1-6; 7 nucleotides agree with TRBD1. The CDR3 loop spans 15 amino acids. Germline CDR1 and CDR2: SGHRS and YFSETQ. Trimming cost V 1 base and J 8 bases; bases outside gene matches: 6. CDR3 protein: CASSLKTGQYSPLHF. CDR3 sequence (DNA): TGCGCCAGCAGCTTGAAGACAGGGCAATATTCACCCCTCCACTTT.

This chain links TRBV29-1 with TRBJ2-4, with D maybe TRBD1 (7 bases). CDR1 and CDR2 (germline): SQVTM, ANQGSEA. Trimming took 3 bases from V and 6 from J, leaving 18 bases between them. This CDR3 has 15 residues. The CDR3 sequence is CSVDEQGWGGNIQYF. CDR3 sequence (DNA): TGCAGCGTTGATGAACAGGGGTGGGGAGGAAACATTCAGTACTTC.

This clone came up a few times. The V gene is TRBV29-1, the J gene TRBJ2-5, with unresolved D. The CDR3 sequence is 13 residues long. Germline V gives CDR1 SQVTM, CDR2 ANQGSEA. V gave up 2 bases and J gave up 0 bases, with 7 bases separating them. The chain's CDR3 is CSVEKQNQETQYF. The CDR3 bases are TGCAGCGTTGAAAAACAGAACCAAGAGACCCAGTACTTC.

V and J are TRBV6-5 and TRBJ2-7, with D perhaps TRBD2 (5 bases). CDR3 size: 12 residues. Germline V gives CDR1 MNHEY, CDR2 SVGAGI. Trimming stripped 5 bases from V and 3 bases from J, with 8 bases between. As DNA, the CDR3 is TGTGCCAGCAGTAACGAGGGCTACGAGCAGTACTTC. Translation gives CASSNEGYEQYF.

The chain couples TRBV9 to TRBJ2-1; D gene unclear. Trimming cost V 0 bases and J 2 bases, with 9 bases left between them. The CDR3 is 15 residues long. Germline CDR1 reads SGDLS; CDR2 reads YYNGEE. The DNA for the CDR3 is TGTGCCAGCAGCGTAGGAGGTAATGCCTACAATGAGCAGTTCTTC. As protein: CASSVGGNAYNEQFF.

This chain connects TRBV7-6 to TRBJ1-4; 9 bases are a match to TRBD1. Germline lookup yields CDR1 SGHVS and CDR2 FNYEAQ. The CDR3 is made up of 15 amino acids. After removal of 1 base from V and 8 bases from J, the junction contained 5 bases not matched to a gene. CDR3 nucleotides: TGTGCCAGCAGCTTAGTTGGGACAGGGATCGAAAAACTGTTTTTT. Its translation is CASSLVGTGIEKLFF.

The chain recombines TRBV29-1 with TRBJ2-5; D gene uncertain. From germline, CDR1 is SQVTM and CDR2 ANQGSEA. Trimming took off 5 bases at V and 5 bases at J, with 6 bases between the two ends. The CDR3 is 10 residues long. The CDR3 is CSVTPETQYF. The CDR3, as DNA: TGCAGCGTTACACCGGAGACCCAGTACTTC.

This chain uses TRBV6-5 with TRBJ1-2, with no clear D. This CDR3 has 14 amino acids. Germline assignment: CDR1 MNHEY and CDR2 SVGAGI. The ends were cut back, 2 bases at V and 6 bases at J, with 13 bases in the middle. The CDR3 is CASSYGPVADGYTF. CDR3 DNA sequence: TGTGCCAGCAGTTACGGGCCCGTAGCTGATGGCTACACCTTC.

The rearrangement uses TRBV5-1 and TRBJ1-1; D gene ambiguous. This CDR3 region has 12 residues. V was shortened by 0 bases and J by 8 bases, with 8 bases between the two germline ends. The germline V gene has CDR1 SGHRS and CDR2 YFSETQ. The CDR3 DNA is TGCGCCAGCAGCTTGGACGCTTCCGAAGCTTTCTTT. Translated, it gives CASSLDASEAFF.

This clone was seen more than once but under ten times. The chain has TRBV5-4 and TRBJ1-6; no clear D gene. This CDR3 region has 15 residues. Germline V gene data show CDR1 as SGHNT and CDR2 as YYREEE (reference sequence). V lost 3 bases and J lost 0, with 7 bases in between. CDR3 sequence reads: CASSWRSSYNSPLHF. In nucleotides, the CDR3 is TGTGCCAGCAGCTGGAGGAGCTCCTATAATTCACCCCTCCACTTT.